This is a list of T cell receptor delta chains from one sample in a study of Vδ1+ human thymocytes. TCRdb reanalysed the multiplex PCR reads with CATT. The profile shows 20,000 to 25,000 delta-chain clones, approximately 32% of them singletons. Sequencing was performed on Vdelta1+ gamma-delta thymocytes from the thymus. Receptors originate from a boy younger than two who had congenital heart surgery. The CDR3 runs from the conserved cysteine through the conserved F or W. The D gene is left open where the match is weak. For some rows the clone size is stated as once, few or many, or as a class when expanded; others skip it.

V	length	size	J	D	DNA	CDR3
TRDV1	22	few	TRDJ1	-	TGTGCTCTTGGGGAACCCCAGGCCTTCCTACGCCCTGGGGGACTGTACACCGATAAACTCATCTTT	CALGEPQAFLRPGGLYTDKLIF
TRDV1	22	-	TRDJ1	TRDD3	TGTGCTCTTGGGGAACTTTCGCCTTCCTACGTGAACTGGGGGATACGAGGTGATAAACTCATCTTT	CALGELSPSYVNWGIRGDKLIF
TRDV1	22	few	TRDJ1	TRDD3	TGTGCTCTTGGGGAACCGGATTCCCGCGCGGGGATAGAGAGGGTTTACACCGATAAACTCATCTTT	CALGEPDSRAGIERVYTDKLIF
TRDV1	20	-	TRDJ1	TRDD2	TGTGCTCTTGGGACCCGGCCTTCCTACTTGAACCGCGCCCTAAACGATAAACTCATCTTT	CALGTRPSYLNRALNDKLIF
TRDV1	14	-	TRDJ1	-	TGTGCTCTTGGGGACGGTACTGGTGGATACCAACTCATCTTT	CALGDGTGGYQLIF
TRDV2	19	few	TRDJ3	TRDD3	TGTGCCTGTGATCGGGATACGCTAAACCCCCCCTGGGACACCCGACAGATGTTTTTC	CACDRDTLNPPWDTRQMFF
TRDV1	19	-	TRDJ1	TRDD3	TGTGCCCTTGGGGAACTACTTGATCTACGAGGGATACAAACCGATAAACTCATCTTT	CALGELLDLRGIQTDKLIF
TRDV1	20	-	TRDJ1	-	TGTGCTCTTGGGGAAATTCCTAGCTTTCCCGACTCTAGGAGGACCGATAAACTCATCTTT	CALGEIPSFPDSRRTDKLIF
TRDV1	27	few	TRDJ1	TRDD3	TGTGCTCTTGGGGAACTTCACCCGCCTTCCTACGTCCCCACTGGGGGATACGCCACGGTTTTCGCCGATAAACTCATCTTT	CALGELHPPSYVPTGGYATVFADKLIF
TRDV1	24	few	TRDJ1	TRDD3	TGTGCTCTTGGGGAACGCCCCTTACCTCGGTTACTGGGGGATACAGGCCCCCTAACCGATAAACTCATCTTT	CALGERPLPRLLGDTGPLTDKLIF
TRDV1	15	-	TRDJ1	TRDD3	TGTGCTCTTGGGGAGCTACTGGGGGACACCGATAAACTCATCTTT	CALGELLGDTDKLIF
TRDV1	23	once	TRDJ1	-	TGTGCTCTTGGGCAATTTGTATCGCCTTCCTATTCCCTGGGGGTCCTCTCCACCGATAAACTCATCTTT	CALGQFVSPSYSLGVLSTDKLIF
TRDV1	17	-	TRDJ1	TRDD3	TGTGCTCTTGGGGAACTAGTCCGTCCGGGGGATACTTACAGACTCATCTTT	CALGELVRPGDTYRLIF
TRDV1	14	-	TRDJ1	-	TGTGCTCTTGGGGAACTTAGGACTGGGGATAAACTCATCTTT	CALGELRTGDKLIF
TRDV1	21	-	TRDJ1	TRDD3	TGTGCTCTTGGGGAACTTAATGGTTCCTACGAGCTGGGGGATGGAACCGATAAACTCATCTTT	CALGELNGSYELGDGTDKLIF
TRDV1	20	-	TRDJ1	-	TGTGCTCTTGGGGAACGACTACGAGAGTGGTTGGACCTTTACACCGATAAACTCATCTTT	CALGERLREWLDLYTDKLIF
TRDV1	23	-	TRDJ1	-	TGTGCTCTTGGGGATCTAACCCTATCCCATACATACTGGAGGATACTAAGCACCGATAAACTCATCTTT	CALGDLTLSHTYWRILSTDKLIF
TRDV1	25	-	TRDJ1	-	TGTGCTCTTGGGGAACTTGGCTGTCCTACTGGAACTGTGAGGCACCTGAGACAATCCACCGATAACCTCATCTTT	CALGELGCPTGTVRHLRQSTDNLIF
TRDV1	18	few	TRDJ1	-	TGTGCTCTTGGGGACCGAGGGCCCCCCGTGGTGGATACCGATAAACTCATCTTT	CALGDRGPPVVDTDKLIF
TRDV1	15	many	TRDJ1	-	TGTGCTCTTGGGGAAACCTATATAGGCACCGATAAACTCATCTTT	CALGETYIGTDKLIF
TRDV1	21	-	TRDJ1	TRDD3	TGTGCTCTTGGGGGCCCTAACTACCCAAATGGGGGATACTGGCACACCGATAAACTCATCTTT	CALGGPNYPNGGYWHTDKLIF
TRDV1	24	few	TRDJ1	TRDD3	TGTGCTCTTGGGGAACGGGACCCTTCCGGTACCGGGGATACGGTTCCCATTTACACCGATAAACTCATCTTT	CALGERDPSGTGDTVPIYTDKLIF
TRDV1	13	-	TRDJ1	-	TGTGCTCTTGGGGAAAGCTCTCGCGATAAACTCATCTTT	CALGESSRDKLIF
TRDV1	15	-	TRDJ1	-	TGTGCTCTTGGGGGTATCGTCGCCTTCACCGATAAACTCATCTTT	CALGGIVAFTDKLIF
TRDV1	17	-	TRDJ1	-	TGTGCTCTTGGGGACCTTGGAGGGGGGTTAAACACCGATAAACTCATCTTT	CALGDLGGGLNTDKLIF
TRDV1	20	-	TRDJ1	TRDD2	TGTGCTCTTGGGACGCTACCCCCTTCCTACCTATACTGGCGTACCGATAAACTCATCTTT	CALGTLPPSYLYWRTDKLIF
TRDV1	25	-	TRDJ1	TRDD3	TGTGCTCTTGGGGAACTTATGTCCTACGGTGTAATGGGGGATACGTCCGACCTGTACACCGATAAACTCATCTTT	CALGELMSYGVMGDTSDLYTDKLIF
TRDV1	22	few	TRDJ1	TRDD3	TGTGCTCTTGGGGAAACGGTTCACCCCCCTAACTGGGGGATCAAGAACACCGATAAACTCATCTTT	CALGETVHPPNWGIKNTDKLIF
TRDV1	21	-	TRDJ1	TRDD3	TGTGCTCTTGGGGAACTATGGGGCACTGGGGGATACTTCGGGTACACCGATAAACTCATCTTT	CALGELWGTGGYFGYTDKLIF
TRDV1	23	few	TRDJ1	TRDD3	TGTGCTCTTGGGGAACCGGTCGACCGTTCCTACCCTTCACTGGGGGATACGGGCGATAAACTCATCTTT	CALGEPVDRSYPSLGDTGDKLIF
TRDV1	14	few	TRDJ1	-	TGTGCTCTTGGGGAACGGTGGGGCACCGATAAACTCATCTTT	CALGERWGTDKLIF
TRDV3	17	few	TRDJ1	TRDD3	TGTGCCTCCTCGTACGTACTGGGGGGCGATTACACCGATAAACTCATCTTC	CASSYVLGGDYTDKLIF
TRDV1	19	many	TRDJ1	-	TGTGCTCTTGGGGTCTTATCCCCACTAGGGTCCCGTCGGTTCGATAAACTCATCTTT	CALGVLSPLGSRRFDKLIF
TRDV1	21	-	TRDJ1	-	TGTGCTCTTGGGAACCTTCCTACGGGGGATACGCCGTGGAGGCACACCGATAAACTCATCTTT	CALGNLPTGDTPWRHTDKLIF
TRDV1	22	-	TRDJ1	-	TGTGCTCTTGGGGAACTTCTCGGTCCTAACGGATTCTGTAAAGGGTACACCGATAAACTCATCTTT	CALGELLGPNGFCKGYTDKLIF
TRDV1	22	few	TRDJ2	-	TGTGCTCTTGGGGAACTAGGCTCCTACGTCGAACTGGGATTGCCCTTGGCAGCACAACTCTTCTTT	CALGELGSYVELGLPLAAQLFF
TRDV1	19	-	TRDJ1	TRDD3	TGTGCTCTTGGTCCTATGTTCCCTGGGGGATACGCTTCAGGGCAAAAACTCATCTTT	CALGPMFPGGYASGQKLIF
TRDV1	24	-	TRDJ1	TRDD3	TGTGCTCTTGGGGAACTAAGGGGGGCCCCAACTGGGGGACCCCGGGGGAGGTGTCGCGATAAACTCATCTTT	CALGELRGAPTGGPRGRCRDKLIF
TRDV1	15	-	TRDJ1	-	TGTGCTCTCCGGAGTGCGGGGGGACCGATTAATAAACTCATCTTT	CALRSAGGPINKLIF
TRDV1	20	-	TRDJ1	TRDD3	TGTGCTCCTGGGGACCTCCTTCCTACTAGCTGGGGGATACGAACCGATAAACTCATCTTT	CAPGDLLPTSWGIRTDKLIF
TRDV2	17	medium-sized	TRDJ2	-	TGTGCCTGTCTTCCAGCGGAGGGATGCGCTTTGACAGCACAACTCTTCTTT	CACLPAEGCALTAQLFF
TRDV1	21	medium-sized	TRDJ1	-	TGTGCTCTTGGGGGACCCTTCCTACTGGGGGAGACGCGAGGGAGCACCGATAAACTCATCTTT	CALGGPFLLGETRGSTDKLIF
TRDV1	25	-	TRDJ1	TRDD3	TGTGCTCTTGGGGAAAGTTACTTCCATACCGTAGACTGGGGGATACGCAAGTTTTACACCGATAAACTCATCTTT	CALGESYFHTVDWGIRKFYTDKLIF